This TCR beta chain was sequenced for a study of a mutant IDH1 vaccine in newly diagnosed glioma. Study as a whole: Patients arrived already treated with radiotherapy, temozolomide, or both, most having had both. Held at week 35, visit V12 was the safety follow-up, and visit V13 followed at week 47.

Produced via immunoSEQ multiplex PCR; TCRdb's table is partial and in-frame only. The data hold about 45,000 clones, with over 80% observed a single time. The time point here: week 35, safety follow-up. The investigators gave 300 ug of mutant IDH1 20-mer peptide in each vaccine dose, together with topical imiquimod. Germline V lookup: CDR1 SGHRS, CDR2 YFSETQ. This CDR3 spans 12 amino acids. Trimming shortened V by 0 bases and J by 4 bases, and 4 bases separated the two germline ends. General observations from the study: Vaccine-induced responses were seen in roughly 93% of patients, spanning several MHC alleles.

With regard to this clone: The antigen is undetermined.

The receptor's source is a man aged 45 to 65 with glioma. The material sequenced was PBMCs, taken from a glioma patient whose treatment included an IDH1 peptide vaccine. The rearrangement joins TRBV5-1 to TRBJ1-2; D is ambiguous. CDR3 region: CASSLDTYGYTF. CDR3 DNA sequence: TGCGCCAGCAGCTTGGACACCTATGGCTACACCTTC.